This T cell receptor beta chain is drawn from a study of blood T cell repertoires in COVID-19. Background on the study: Acute-phase and convalescent COVID-19 samples originated in the United States, Italy and Spain. In each case, the material was cDNA or gDNA derived from T cells, B-cell-depleted T cells, or PBMCs.

The CDR3 totals 13 residues. Germline CDR1 reads MGHDK; CDR2 reads SYGVNS. Deletions cut 5 bases from V and 1 base from J, with 5 bases between. In the source study's methods: Amplification of reference gene primers was used by the study to estimate nucleated cell counts. Sequencing was performed with immunoSEQ multiplex PCR; in TCRdb, only in-frame clones are kept and a portion is missing. V, J and clone size are taken as reported in that table, and D and trimming were inferred from the DNA itself. The sample records around 250,000 clones, less than 90% being singletons. The chain couples TRBV25-1 to TRBJ2-2; D is uncertain. This sequence was found in a woman aged 40 to 50 who had recovered from COVID-19. The sample consisted of peripheral blood. This CDR3 is CASSTRNTGELFF. The CDR3 DNA sequence: TGTGCCAGCAGTACACGGAACACCGGGGAGCTGTTTTTT.